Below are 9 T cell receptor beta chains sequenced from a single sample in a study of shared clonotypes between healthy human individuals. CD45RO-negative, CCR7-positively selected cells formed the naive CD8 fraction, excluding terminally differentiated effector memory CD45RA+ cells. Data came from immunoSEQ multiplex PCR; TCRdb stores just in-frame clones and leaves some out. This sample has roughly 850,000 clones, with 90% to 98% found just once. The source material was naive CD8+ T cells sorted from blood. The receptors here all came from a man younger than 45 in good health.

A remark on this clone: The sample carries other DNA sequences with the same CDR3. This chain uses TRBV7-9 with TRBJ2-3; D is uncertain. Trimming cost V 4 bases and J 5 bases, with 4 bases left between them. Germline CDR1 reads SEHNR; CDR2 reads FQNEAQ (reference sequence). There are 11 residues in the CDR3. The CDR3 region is CASSSRDTQYF. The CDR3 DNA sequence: TGTGCCAGCAGCTCAAGAGATACGCAGTATTTT.

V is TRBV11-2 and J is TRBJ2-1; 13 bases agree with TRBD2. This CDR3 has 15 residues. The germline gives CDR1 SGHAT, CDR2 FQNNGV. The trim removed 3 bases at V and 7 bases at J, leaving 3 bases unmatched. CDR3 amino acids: CASSFPTSGRNEQFF. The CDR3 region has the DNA TGTGCCAGCAGCTTTCCGACTAGCGGGAGGAATGAGCAGTTCTTC. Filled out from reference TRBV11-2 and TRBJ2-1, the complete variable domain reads EAGVAQSPRYKIIEKRQSVAFWCNPISGHATLYWYQQILGQGPKLLIQFQNNGVVDDSQLPKDRFSAERLKGVDSTLKIQPAKLEDSAVYLCASSFPTSGRNEQFFGPGTRLTVL.

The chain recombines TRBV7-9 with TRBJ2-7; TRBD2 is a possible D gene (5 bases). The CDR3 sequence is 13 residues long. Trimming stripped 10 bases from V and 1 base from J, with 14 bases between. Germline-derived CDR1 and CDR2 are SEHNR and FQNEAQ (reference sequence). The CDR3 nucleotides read TGTGCCACGCAACCGGGCGGGTCCTACGAGCAGTACTTC. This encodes CATQPGGSYEQYF.

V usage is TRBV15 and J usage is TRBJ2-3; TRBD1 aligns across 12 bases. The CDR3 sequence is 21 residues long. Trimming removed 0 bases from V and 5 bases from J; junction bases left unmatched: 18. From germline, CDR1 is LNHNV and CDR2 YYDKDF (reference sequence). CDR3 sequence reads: CATSRDRGTGGVRGRVDTQYF. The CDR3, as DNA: TGTGCCACCAGCAGAGATCGCGGGACAGGGGGCGTGAGGGGACGGGTAGATACGCAGTATTTT.

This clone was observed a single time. The CDR3: CASRELAGSYNEQFF. DNA of the CDR3: TGTGCCAGCAGGGAGCTAGCGGGATCCTACAATGAGCAGTTCTTC. The V gene is TRBV6-5, the J gene TRBJ2-1; 9 bases align to TRBD2. Germline V CDR1 and CDR2: MNHEY, SVGAGI. The junction had 4 bases not matched to a gene; V was cut back by 6 bases and J by 1 base. The CDR3 loop spans 15 amino acids.

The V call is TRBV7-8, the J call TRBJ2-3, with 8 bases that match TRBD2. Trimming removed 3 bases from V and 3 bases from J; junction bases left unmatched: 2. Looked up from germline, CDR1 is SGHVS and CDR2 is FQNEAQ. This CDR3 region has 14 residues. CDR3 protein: CASSFREGTDTQYF. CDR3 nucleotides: TGTGCCAGCAGCTTTCGGGAGGGTACAGATACGCAGTATTTT.

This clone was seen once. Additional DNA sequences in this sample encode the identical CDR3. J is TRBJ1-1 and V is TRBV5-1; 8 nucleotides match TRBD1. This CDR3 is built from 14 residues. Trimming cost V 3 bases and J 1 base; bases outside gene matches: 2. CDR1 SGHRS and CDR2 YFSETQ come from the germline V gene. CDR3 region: CASSSGQGNTEAFF. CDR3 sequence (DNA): TGCGCCAGCAGCTCAGGACAGGGGAACACTGAAGCTTTCTTT.

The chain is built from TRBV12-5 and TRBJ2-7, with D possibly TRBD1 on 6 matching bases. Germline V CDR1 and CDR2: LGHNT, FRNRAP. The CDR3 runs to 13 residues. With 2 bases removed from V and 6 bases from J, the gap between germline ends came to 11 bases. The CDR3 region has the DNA TGTGCTAGTGGTTTGCAGGGGCAGCTCGAGCAGTACTTC. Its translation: CASGLQGQLEQYF.

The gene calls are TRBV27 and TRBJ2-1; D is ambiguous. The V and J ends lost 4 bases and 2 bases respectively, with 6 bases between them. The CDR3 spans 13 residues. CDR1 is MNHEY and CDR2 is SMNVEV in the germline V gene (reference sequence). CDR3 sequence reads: CASSSSPYNEQFF. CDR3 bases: TGTGCCAGCAGTTCGAGTCCCTACAATGAGCAGTTCTTC.